The rows below give T cell receptor beta chains drawn from one sample of a study of OX40 agonist ivuxolimab in advanced cancers. The method was immunoSEQ multiplex PCR; TCRdb's version includes in-frame clones alone and lacks a portion of them. Found here are 70,000 or so clones, roughly 90% of them singletons; the top ten hold 10% to 13%. Sequenced here: CD4+ or CD8+ T cells sorted from blood, sampled in a trial of the OX40 agonist ivuxolimab. The receptors come from an adult with an advanced solid tumor such as melanoma, head and neck, liver or kidney cancer. The CDR3 runs from the conserved cysteine through the conserved F or W. A D gene is named only where the DNA matches it firmly. Expanded clones are given a class, and other clones once, few, many or no size at all.

TRBJ2-1	TRBV6-4	TRBD2	.	TGTGCCAGCAGCCCACTAGCGGGAGCGCTTAATGAGCAGTTCTTC	CASSPLAGALNEQFF
TRBJ2-3	TRBV6-1	.	.	TGTGCCAGCAGGTCAGACAACAGGGGCACAGATACGCAGTATTTT	CASRSDNRGTDTQYF
TRBJ2-1	TRBV18	.	.	TGTGCCAGCTCACCAAGCGGTTATGGGGATGAGCAGTTCTTC	CASSPSGYGDEQFF
TRBJ2-1	TRBV25-1	TRBD2	.	TGTGCCAGCAGTGAAGGGGGACTAGCCTACAATGAGCAGTTCTTC	CASSEGGLAYNEQFF
TRBJ2-2	TRBV7-2	.	.	TGTGCCAGCAGCTTCGGGATAAACCGACCGGGGGATAACACCGGGGAGCTGTTTTTT	CASSFGINRPGDNTGELFF
TRBJ2-5	TRBV19	.	.	TGTGCCAGTAGTATCTGGAGGGAGACCCAGTACTTC	CASSIWRETQYF
TRBJ1-6	TRBV7-9	.	.	TGTGCCAGCAGCTTAGAACCAGGGGCCAGACCTAATTCACCCCTCCACTTT	CASSLEPGARPNSPLHF
TRBJ1-5	TRBV9	.	.	TGTGCCAGCAGCGTAGAGGGGTCGAATCAGCCCCAGCATTTT	CASSVEGSNQPQHF
TRBJ2-7	TRBV6-5	.	.	TGTGCCAGCAGTTACTCGACCCAGGGGACCTACGAGCAGTACTTC	CASSYSTQGTYEQYF
TRBJ2-3	TRBV25-1	.	.	TGTGCCAGCAGTGAAATTGTATCGGGGGCAGATACGCAGTATTTT	CASSEIVSGADTQYF
TRBJ2-7	TRBV5-6	.	.	TGTGCCAGCAGCTTTTGGGAGGCAGGTTCCTACGAGCAGTACTTC	CASSFWEAGSYEQYF
TRBJ2-1	TRBV18	.	.	TGTGCCAGCTCACCAGGGCTGAATAACAATGAGCAGTTCTTC	CASSPGLNNNEQFF
TRBJ1-5	TRBV19	.	.	TGTGCCAGTAGTATCAGCGTTTCGGGGTACAGTCAGCCCCAGCATTTT	CASSISVSGYSQPQHF
TRBJ1-6	TRBV9	.	once	TGTGCCAGCAGCGTACTCCCAGGGTTGGGACCCCTCCACTTT	CASSVLPGLGPLHF
TRBJ1-4	TRBV28	.	.	TGTGCCAGCAGGGACGGACCCGCGGAGAATGAAAAACTGTTTTTT	CASRDGPAENEKLFF
TRBJ2-1	TRBV10-3	TRBD2	.	TGTGCCATCAGTGAGCCAGGACTAGTTAGTGGGAATGAGCAGTTCTTC	CAISEPGLVSGNEQFF